A single sample is the source of the 26 T cell receptor beta chains below, sequenced in a study of T cell repertoires in cytomegalovirus infection. The antigens for these receptors are not known. TCRdb independently ran MiXCR on the reads; one entry per CDR3 protein. This table has under 850,000 distinct CDR3 sequences, around 32% appearing once. This specimen was cultured PBMCs, taken from culture after CMV antigen stimulation. Receptor source: a human donor in good health (CMV status not recorded). Some clones in this sample may be carry-over from other donors' samples.

The genes are TRBV7-2 and TRBJ2-5; 9 nucleotides agree with TRBD2. The CDR3 extends over 16 amino acids. The trim removed 5 bases at V and 4 bases at J, leaving 11 bases unmatched. The germline CDR1 and CDR2 sequences are SGHTA and FQGNSA. The CDR3 loop is CASSPGVAGDRETQYF. The DNA of the CDR3 is TGTGCCAGCAGCCCCGGGGTAGCGGGAGACCGAGAGACCCAGTACTTC.

The chain recombines TRBV5-1 with TRBJ2-7, with 8 bases matching TRBD1. The CDR3 length is 14 residues. The ends lost 4 bases at V and 2 bases at J; junction bases unmatched: 5. The germline V gene encodes CDR1 SGHRS and CDR2 YFSETQ. CDR3: CASSVGQGTYEQYF. CDR3 nucleotides: TGCGCCAGCAGCGTCGGACAGGGAACCTACGAGCAGTACTTC.

The table lists this clonotype with a few counts. This chain joins TRBV4-1 and TRBJ2-6; TRBD2 is a possible D gene (6 bases). CDR3 size: 16 residues. The V gene lost 4 bases and the J gene lost 3 bases, with 13 bases spanning the gap. The germline CDR1 and CDR2 sequences are MGHRA and YSYEKL. For the CDR3, the DNA is TGCGCCAGCAGCCGGGGCGGGGATCGTGGGGCCAACGTCCTGACTTTC. Translated, it gives CASSRGGDRGANVLTF.

Many counts were recorded for this clonotype. V and J are TRBV7-2 and TRBJ2-7; 11 bases are a match to TRBD2. The CDR3 covers 20 residues. Germline lookup yields CDR1 SGHTA and CDR2 FQGNSA. V lost 1 base to trimming and J lost 2 bases; unmatched junction nucleotides: 16. In nucleotides, the CDR3 is TGTGCCAGCAGCTTAGGGGGGGCCAGACTAGCGGGGAGGAGCCCCTACGAGCAGTACTTC. Protein sequence: CASSLGGARLAGRSPYEQYF.

The chain combines TRBV6-1 with TRBJ1-2; D gene uncertain. This CDR3 has 15 amino acids. V shed 5 bases and J shed 5 bases, with 18 bases lying between them. Germline V CDR1 and CDR2: MNHNS, SASEGT. CDR3 amino acids: CASSSPGPSKYGYTF. CDR3 DNA: TGTGCCAGCAGTTCCCCCGGACCAAGTAAATATGGCTACACCTTC.

The gene calls are TRBV7-8 and TRBJ1-2; 9 positions agree with TRBD1. The CDR3 totals 14 residues. Trimming removed 7 bases from V and 4 bases from J; junction bases left unmatched: 7. CDR1 is SGHVS and CDR2 is FQNEAQ in the germline V gene. CDR3 nucleotide sequence: TGTGCCAGCAACCTGGGACAGGGACCCTATGGCTACACCTTC. Translation gives CASNLGQGPYGYTF. Filled out from reference TRBV7-8 and TRBJ1-2, the complete variable domain reads GAGVSQSPRYKVAKRGQDVALRCDPISGHVSLFWYQQALGQGPEFLTYFQNEAQLDKSGLPSDRFFAERPEGSVSTLKIQRTQQEDSAVYLCASNLGQGPYGYTFGSGTRLTVV.

The chain couples TRBV11-2 to TRBJ2-7; TRBD1 might be the D (8 bases). The CDR3 loop spans 19 amino acids. Per the germline V gene, CDR1 is SGHAT and CDR2 is FQNNGV. Trimming removed 5 bases from V and 2 bases from J, with 28 bases in between. DNA of the CDR3: TGTGCCAGCAGCCCTCAGGGGTCTTCCGGGGGGACAGGCCCCTACGAGCAGTACTTC. Translated, it gives CASSPQGSSGGTGPYEQYF. The full variable domain, rest sourced from reference TRBV11-2 and TRBJ2-7, is EAGVAQSPRYKIIEKRQSVAFWCNPISGHATLYWYQQILGQGPKLLIQFQNNGVVDDSQLPKDRFSAERLKGVDSTLKIQPAKLEDSAVYLCASSPQGSSGGTGPYEQYFGPGTRLTVT.

This clonotype was observed at least ten times. This chain joins TRBV7-2 and TRBJ2-5, with D perhaps TRBD2 (5 bases). V was pared by 5 bases and J by 9 bases, with 22 bases between. The CDR3 has 15 amino acids. Germline CDR1 and CDR2: SGHTA and FQGNSA. The CDR3 spells CASSIRGVPVLAQYF. The CDR3 nucleotides read TGTGCCAGCAGCATTCGGGGAGTCCCGGTGTTGGCCCAGTACTTC. The complete variable domain, with remaining parts taken from reference TRBV7-2 and TRBJ2-5, reads GAGVSQSPSNKVTEKGKDVELRCDPISGHTALYWYRQSLGQGLEFLIYFQGNSAPDKSGLPSDRFSAERTGGSVSTLTIQRTQQEDSAVYLCASSIRGVPVLAQYFGPGTRLLVL.

This clonotype was counted at least ten times. The chain couples TRBV7-2 to TRBJ1-5, with D unclear. Germline V lookup: CDR1 SGHTA, CDR2 FQGNSA. V lost 5 bases and J 4 bases, leaving 15 bases between the germline ends. The CDR3 runs 15 residues. The CDR3 loop reads CASSAFGAGNQPQHF. The CDR3 DNA reads as TGTGCCAGCAGCGCCTTTGGTGCGGGGAATCAGCCCCAGCATTTT.

This sequence joins TRBV29-1 and TRBJ2-1; D gene ambiguous. Trimming removed 2 bases from V and 3 bases from J, with 5 bases in between. Germline V gene lookup returns CDR1 SQVTM and CDR2 ANQGSEA. The CDR3 consists of 12 residues. DNA for the CDR3: TGCAGCGTTGAATTTGTCTACAATGAGCAGTTCTTC. Its translation is CSVEFVYNEQFF.

The V gene is TRBV7-9, the J gene TRBJ2-5, with 7 bases fitting TRBD1. The CDR3 has 21 residues. In germline, CDR1 is SEHNR, CDR2 FQNEAQ (reference sequence). Unmatched junction bases numbered 30, after V lost 7 bases and J lost 4 bases. The CDR3 nucleotides read TGTGCCAGCACCAGGGGGATTGGGGGAGCCCCCGTTGGTAGCGTCGGAGAGACCCAGTACTTC. It translates to CASTRGIGGAPVGSVGETQYF.

The chain uses TRBV6-1 and TRBJ2-1, with D unresolved. Germline CDR1 MNHNS, CDR2 SASEGT. The CDR3 totals 11 residues. The germline V and J ends were trimmed by 7 bases and 6 bases, with 7 bases remaining between them. CDR3 residues: CASNKGNEQFF. The CDR3 DNA is TGTGCCAGCAATAAAGGCAATGAGCAGTTCTTC.

This clonotype was counted only a few times. The chain carries TRBV6-5 and TRBJ2-7; no firm D call. Germline CDR1 and CDR2: MNHEY and SVGAGI. V was clipped by 5 bases and J by 5 bases, with 25 bases between them. CDR3 length: 17 residues. CDR3 residues: CASSATQGVTEGNEQYF. The CDR3 DNA sequence: TGTGCCAGCAGTGCAACGCAAGGCGTCACAGAAGGAAACGAGCAGTACTTC.

This clonotype was counted a few times. The rearrangement links TRBV19 to TRBJ1-6, with D unclear. This CDR3 spans 13 amino acids. Germline V lookup: CDR1 LNHDA, CDR2 SQIVND (reference sequence). The V gene lost 5 bases and the J gene lost 10 bases, with 12 bases spanning the gap. CDR3 nucleotides: TGTGCCAGTAGTGATATAGGAGACTCACCCCTCCACTTT. Protein: CASSDIGDSPLHF.

The chain links TRBV2 to TRBJ1-5; maybe TRBD1 (5 bases). CDR1 and CDR2 (germline): SNHLY, FYNNEI. This CDR3 has 16 amino acids. The V and J ends lost 6 bases and 1 base respectively, with 16 bases between them. CDR3 DNA: TGTGCCAGCAGCCGTCAGGGCCTGGCAAGCAATCAGCCCCAGCATTTT. It yields the protein CASSRQGLASNQPQHF.

CDR3 DNA sequence: TGTGCCAGCAGTCCCCGGCCCGGGACTCCCCTCTACAATGAGCAGTTCTTC. Translation: CASSPRPGTPLYNEQFF. The rearrangement links TRBV6-6 to TRBJ2-1; perhaps TRBD2 as D (6 bases). This CDR3 spans 17 amino acids. In germline, CDR1 is MNHNY, CDR2 SVGAGI (reference sequence). The V and J ends lost 5 bases and 3 bases respectively, with 20 bases between them.

The J gene is TRBJ2-7, the V gene TRBV5-6, with D tentatively TRBD1 (6 bases). CDR1 is SGHDT, CDR2 YYEEEE, per germline. The length of the CDR3 is 16 residues. Trimming cost V 0 bases and J 0 bases, with 13 bases left between them. The CDR3 bases are TGTGCCAGCAGCTTGGCCGGTGGACAGAGCTCCTACGAGCAGTACTTC. It encodes CASSLAGGQSSYEQYF.

This clonotype has just a few counts. This chain connects TRBV7-6 to TRBJ2-7; TRBD1 matches at 7 bases. This CDR3 has 15 residues. Germline CDR1 SGHVS, CDR2 FNYEAQ. The J segment lost 2 bases and the V segment lost 5 bases, leaving 9 bases of the junction unmatched. CDR3 region: CASSPRDSAAYEQYF. DNA of the CDR3: TGTGCCAGCAGCCCGAGGGACAGTGCGGCCTACGAGCAGTACTTC.

This clonotype has more than one count but fewer than ten. The rearrangement links TRBV10-3 to TRBJ1-5, with a possible D match to TRBD1 (6 bases). V was clipped by 10 bases and J by 3 bases, with 19 bases between them. Germline V gene lookup returns CDR1 ENHRY and CDR2 SYGVKD. The CDR3 runs to 15 residues. The CDR3 spells CATRQNEGDNQPQHF. Here the CDR3 DNA reads TGTGCCACGAGACAAAATGAGGGGGACAATCAGCCCCAGCATTTT.

V is TRBV15 and J is TRBJ2-7, with a weak D call TRBD1 (6 bases). The V end lost 6 bases, the J end lost 5 bases, and 20 bases lay between the germline ends. Germline V gene sequence: CDR1 LNHNV, CDR2 YYDKDF (reference sequence). The CDR3 extends over 15 amino acids. The CDR3 bases are TGTGCCACCAGTACTTTGGGGGCGCCAATCGACGAGCAGTACTTC. Protein sequence: CATSTLGAPIDEQYF.

The V gene is TRBV7-9, the J gene TRBJ1-1; 10 nucleotides agree with TRBD1. The germline gives CDR1 SEHNR, CDR2 FQNEAQ (reference sequence). The junction had 12 bases not matched to a gene; V was cut back by 5 bases and J by 3 bases. CDR3 length: 17 amino acids. The CDR3: CASSPGGTGVGDTEAFF. DNA for the CDR3: TGTGCCAGCAGCCCTGGGGGGACAGGGGTTGGTGACACTGAAGCTTTCTTT.

The chain couples TRBV15 to TRBJ1-1; unclear D gene. V lost 5 bases and J 3 bases, leaving 16 bases between the germline ends. Germline CDR1 and CDR2: LNHNV and YYDKDF (reference sequence). The CDR3 covers 15 residues. The CDR3 DNA reads TGTGCCACCAGCCCCAGGACCGGAGGGTACACTGAAGCTTTCTTT. Protein: CATSPRTGGYTEAFF.

In this sample, this clonotype turned up a few times. This rearrangement joins TRBV6-1 to TRBJ1-1, with D maybe TRBD1 (5 bases). Between the trimmed V and J ends, which lost 2 bases and 4 bases, there was a span of 17 bases. CDR3 size: 16 residues. The germline V gene encodes CDR1 MNHNS and CDR2 SASEGT. The CDR3 region has the DNA TGTGCCAGCAGTGAAAAGCAGGGAGCATTGGGCACTGAAGCTTTCTTT. Translated, it gives CASSEKQGALGTEAFF.

The rearrangement uses TRBV12-3 or TRBV12-4 and TRBJ2-7; 7 positions agree with TRBD1. J lost 2 bases, V lost 4 bases, and 2 bases had no gene match. The CDR3 is 13 residues long. CDR3 residues: CASSSGQPYEQYF. The CDR3 DNA sequence: TGTGCCAGCAGTTCGGGACAGCCCTACGAGCAGTACTTC.

The V and J genes are TRBV12-3 or TRBV12-4 and TRBJ1-5, with 7 bases aligning to TRBD1. CDR3 length: 16 amino acids. Trimming at V came to 5 bases and at J to 0 bases, leaving 7 bases not matched to a gene. CDR3: CASSTKGQSSNQPQHF. DNA for the CDR3: TGTGCCAGCAGTACAAAGGGACAGAGTAGCAATCAGCCCCAGCATTTT.

The chain links TRBV18 to TRBJ2-5; possible D gene TRBD2, 5 bases. This CDR3 comprises 15 residues. The germline gives CDR1 KGHSH, CDR2 LQKENI. V lost 4 bases, J lost 3 bases, and 15 bases lay in between. The CDR3 sequence: CASSLLGPRKETQYF. The CDR3 DNA reads as TGTGCCAGCTCACTACTAGGACCAAGGAAAGAGACCCAGTACTTC.